These 8 T cell receptor beta chains share one sample of origin, sequenced in a study of radiotherapy plus CTLA-4 blockade in lung cancer. The repertoire was sequenced with immunoSEQ multiplex PCR; TCRdb's copy has only in-frame clones and lacks some. The sample includes under 110,000 clones, about 83% of them seen just once. The sample in question was peripheral blood, obtained from a patient treated with radiotherapy plus ipilimumab. The receptors were sampled from a human donor with non-small cell lung cancer that progressed on radiotherapy plus ipilimumab. Some clones in this sample may be carry-over from other donors' samples.

The rearrangement links TRBV6-5 to TRBJ2-7, with D tentatively TRBD1 (5 bases). Germline V gene data show CDR1 as MNHEY and CDR2 as SVGAGI. CDR3 length: 15 residues. The V and J ends lost 0 bases and 3 bases respectively, with 12 bases between them. CDR3 region: CASSYSGHLDYEQYF. CDR3 nucleotides: TGTGCCAGCAGTTACTCCGGACACCTCGACTACGAGCAGTACTTC.

This chain uses TRBV4-3 with TRBJ2-5; no firm D call. This CDR3 is 15 amino acids long. Trimming pared 0 bases from V and 6 bases from J, leaving 14 bases between. Germline CDR1 is LGHNA and CDR2 is YSLEER. The CDR3 DNA is TGCGCCAGCAGCCAAGAACCTGACACATTAAAGACCCAGTACTTC. As protein: CASSQEPDTLKTQYF.

The chain recombines TRBV5-1 with TRBJ1-4, with D tentatively TRBD1 (5 bases). The CDR3 runs 14 residues. V was trimmed by 0 bases and J by 7 bases, leaving 10 bases between them. Looked up from germline, CDR1 is SGHRS and CDR2 is YFSETQ. The CDR3, as DNA: TGCGCCAGCAGCTTGGAAGGGAGGGGTGAAAAACTGTTTTTT. Translating it yields CASSLEGRGEKLFF.

V and J are TRBV7-2 and TRBJ1-2; weak D call: TRBD1 (5 bases). The V end lost 3 bases, the J end lost 4 bases, and 15 bases lay between the germline ends. The germline CDR1 and CDR2 sequences are SGHTA and FQGNSA. The CDR3 runs 15 residues. The CDR3 region is CASSFPVRQSYGYTF. CDR3 nucleotides: TGTGCCAGCAGCTTCCCAGTTAGACAGTCCTATGGCTACACCTTC. The variable domain in full, completed from reference TRBV7-2 and TRBJ1-2, reads GAGVSQSPSNKVTEKGKDVELRCDPISGHTALYWYRQSLGQGLEFLIYFQGNSAPDKSGLPSDRFSAERTGGSVSTLTIQRTQQEDSAVYLCASSFPVRQSYGYTFGSGTRLTVV.

This rearrangement joins TRBV18 to TRBJ2-2; the match to TRBD2 covers 13 bases. This CDR3 contains 17 residues. V lost 1 base and J lost 5; bases outside the gene matches: 4. Germline V gene sequence: CDR1 KGHSH, CDR2 LQKENI. As DNA, the CDR3 is TGTGCCAGCTCACCACGGGGACTAGCGGGGACAACCGGGGAGCTGTTTTTT. It is translated as CASSPRGLAGTTGELFF. The whole variable domain, filled in from reference TRBV18 and TRBJ2-2, reads NAGVMQNPRHLVRRRGQEARLRCSPMKGHSHVYWYRQLPEEGLKFMVYLQKENIIDESGMPKERFSAEFPKEGPSILRIQQVVRGDSAAYFCASSPRGLAGTTGELFFGEGSRLTVL.

The chain uses TRBV18 and TRBJ2-2; 9 bases match TRBD1. J lost 3 bases, V lost 3 bases, and 5 bases had no gene match. The CDR3 totals 16 residues. CDR1 KGHSH and CDR2 LQKENI come from the germline V gene. The CDR3 region is CASSPGTGLDTGELFF. The CDR3 bases are TGTGCCAGCTCACCCGGGACAGGGCTGGACACCGGGGAGCTGTTTTTT.

This clone was seen a single time. CDR3 sequence (DNA): TGCGCCAGCAGCTTAATCAACAGGGTGGTGGAGACCCAGTACTTC. It specifies CASSLINRVVETQYF. This chain uses TRBV5-1 with TRBJ2-5; a possible D gene is TRBD1 (6 bases). The CDR3 contains 15 residues. In germline, CDR1 is SGHRS, CDR2 YFSETQ. Trimming removed 2 bases from V and 5 bases from J, with 16 bases in between.

The chain has TRBV6-5 and TRBJ2-7; D call uncertain. Germline CDR1 MNHEY, CDR2 SVGAGI. Trimming stripped 4 bases from V and 0 bases from J, with 16 bases between. CDR3 length equals 16 residues. CDR3 amino acids: CASSLNPGSNSYEQYF. As DNA, the CDR3 is TGTGCCAGCAGTTTAAACCCGGGCAGCAACTCCTACGAGCAGTACTTC.